A single count supports the clone carrying this TCR beta chain. What it binds is unknown. The germline V gene has CDR1 SGHRS and CDR2 YFSETQ. The V segment lost 2 bases and the J segment 5 bases; nucleotides outside the gene matches: 9. There are 15 residues in the CDR3. This sample is drawn from a study of PD-1 blockade in classical Hodgkin lymphoma. Study observations and caveats: Initiation of nivolumab under 1 year after ASCT led to exclusion of patients.

Every patient experienced relapse after autologous stem cell transplantation, and brentuximab vedotin exposure varied. Sequencing was performed with immunoSEQ multiplex PCR; in TCRdb, only in-frame clones are kept and a portion is missing. Among tens of thousands of clones, about 88% were seen once, and the ten largest hold over 8.5%. The V gene is TRBV5-1, the J gene TRBJ2-7; 8 bases line up with TRBD2. This clonotype was sampled from a human donor with classical Hodgkin lymphoma. Here the sequenced sample was peripheral blood mononuclear cells (PBMCs), taken before the second cycle of nivolumab. The CDR3 region is CASSFSAGEWDEQYF. In DNA, the CDR3 is TGCGCCAGCAGCTTCTCAGCGGGAGAATGGGACGAGCAGTACTTC. Full variable domain (remainder filled in from reference TRBV5-1 and TRBJ2-7): KAGVTQTPRYLIKTRGQQVTLSCSPISGHRSVSWYQQTPGQGLQFLFEYFSETQRNKGNFPGRFSGRQFSNSRSEMNVSTLELGDSALYLCASSFSAGEWDEQYFGPGTRLTVT.